Presented here are 8 T cell receptor beta chains from one specimen sequenced in a study of T cells after yellow fever vaccination. TCRdb ran MiXCR on the 5' RACE reads and lists one entry per CDR3 protein. The sample has about 130,000 distinct CDR3 sequences, around 9.8% seen once. This specimen consisted of CD8+ T cells sorted from PBMCs, obtained on the day of the yellow fever booster vaccination. The receptors shown here come from a man between 18 and 29 years old who received the YFV17D yellow fever vaccine.

This clonotype was counted only a few times. The chain recombines TRBV12-3 or TRBV12-4 with TRBJ2-7, with D unresolved. V was trimmed by 6 bases and J by 0 bases, leaving 6 bases between them. The CDR3 loop spans 12 amino acids. CDR3 protein: CASRMDSYEQYF. CDR3 coding DNA: TGTGCCAGCAGGATGGACTCCTACGAGCAGTACTTC.

The V and J genes are TRBV4-3 and TRBJ2-5; the match to TRBD1 covers 8 bases. V shed 0 bases and J 7 bases; nucleotides not matched to a gene: 4. The CDR3 covers 14 residues. Per the germline V gene, CDR1 is LGHNA and CDR2 is YSLEER. DNA of the CDR3: TGCGCCAGCAGCCAAGACAGGGGGCAGGGGACCCAGTACTTC. The encoded protein is CASSQDRGQGTQYF.

This chain links TRBV7-2 with TRBJ2-3, with 10 positions matching TRBD2. Per germline, CDR1 SGHTA and CDR2 FQGNSA. CDR3 length: 16 amino acids. V dropped 5 bases and J dropped 10; count of bases not matched to a gene: 15. The CDR3 sequence is CASSANGLAARKAQYF. In DNA form, the CDR3 reads TGTGCCAGCAGCGCGAACGGACTAGCGGCGAGGAAAGCGCAGTATTTT.

The CDR3 bases are TGTGCCAGCAGCTTCAATCCAGACTCCTACGAGCAGTACTTC. This gives the protein CASSFNPDSYEQYF. The chain has TRBV11-2 and TRBJ2-7; no firm D call. Looked up from germline, CDR1 is SGHAT and CDR2 is FQNNGV. The CDR3 contains 14 residues. V was pared by 3 bases and J by 0 bases, with 9 bases between.

The V call is TRBV3-1, the J call TRBJ2-5; 10 nucleotides match TRBD2. There are 17 residues in the CDR3. In germline, CDR1 is LGHDT, CDR2 YNNKEL (reference sequence). Germline trimming cut 6 bases from V and 0 bases from J; bases unmatched to any gene: 10. The CDR3 here is CASSYDAGLADQETQYF. The CDR3 DNA reads TGTGCCAGCAGTTATGATGCCGGACTAGCGGACCAAGAGACCCAGTACTTC.

This clonotype has a count of ten or more. The DNA for the CDR3 is TGTGCCAGCAGCACGGGACTAGCGGAGATACACCAAGAGACCCAGTACTTC. Protein sequence: CASSTGLAEIHQETQYF. This chain connects TRBV5-5 to TRBJ2-5, with 11 positions matching TRBD2. CDR3 length: 17 amino acids. CDR1 and CDR2 (germline): SGHKS, YYEKEE (reference sequence). The V gene end was trimmed by 4 bases and the J gene end by 0 bases; junction bases not matched to a gene: 8.

This chain links TRBV6-1 with TRBJ1-6; 7 bases match TRBD1. With V trimmed by 2 bases and J by 0 bases, 4 bases remained unmatched. Germline loops: CDR1 MNHNS, CDR2 SASEGT. The length of the CDR3 is 17 residues. The CDR3 reads CASSEQSGGSYNSPLHF. DNA for the CDR3: TGTGCCAGCAGTGAACAATCAGGGGGCTCCTATAATTCACCCCTCCACTTT.

This clonotype was seen ten or more times. V usage is TRBV12-3 or TRBV12-4 and J usage is TRBJ1-5, with D perhaps matching TRBD1 (5 bases). Trimming pared 3 bases from V and 10 bases from J, leaving 16 bases between. The CDR3 runs to 14 residues. The CDR3 nucleotides read TGTGCCAGCAGTTTTCGGGGGTCTATTGAACCCCAGCATTTT. This sequence encodes CASSFRGSIEPQHF.